This TCR beta chain was recovered during a study of CD8 T cells in ankylosing spondylitis. MiXCR was run by TCRdb on the 5' RACE reads, yielding one entry per CDR3 protein. The data show 200,000 to 300,000 distinct CDR3 sequences, with 9.5% to 12% seen just once and roughly 6.8% held by the top ten. The sequenced sample was blood, either unsorted or a sorted T cell fraction (not recorded which). This sequence was found in a male donor with ankylosing spondylitis or in good health (not recorded which).

CDR3 residues: CASSGGGGRNSPLHF. The CDR3 DNA reads as TGTGCCAGCAGCGGAGGAGGGGGGAGGAATTCACCCCTCCACTTT. The chain uses TRBV6-6 and TRBJ1-6; tentatively, D is TRBD1 (6 bases). This CDR3 has 15 residues. V lost 6 bases, J lost 7 bases, and 16 bases lay in between. Germline CDR1 reads MNHNY; CDR2 reads SVGAGI (reference sequence).